Shown below are 30 T cell receptor beta chains from a single sample sequenced in a study of blood T cell repertoires in COVID-19. Generated by immunoSEQ multiplex PCR, the TCRdb table keeps only in-frame clones and is missing some. This sample has 250,000 to 300,000 clones, with around nine tenths found just once. What was sequenced was peripheral blood. The source is a woman under 40 with COVID-19, enrolled during active disease.

This clone was found a few times. V is TRBV4-1 and J is TRBJ2-3; 8 bases agree with TRBD2. V gave up 1 base and J gave up 0 bases; unmatched junction bases: 6. This CDR3 has 17 residues. From germline, CDR1 is MGHRA and CDR2 YSYEKL. CDR3 sequence: CASSQGTRGGSTDTQYF. CDR3 DNA: TGCGCCAGCAGCCAAGGGACCCGGGGGGGGAGCACAGATACGCAGTATTTT.

This rearrangement joins TRBV11-3 to TRBJ2-3; no definite D call. From germline, CDR1 is SGHNT and CDR2 YENEEA. CDR3 size: 14 residues. Trimming stripped 1 base from V and 2 bases from J, with 7 bases between. The CDR3 DNA follows: TGTGCCAGCAGCTTAGGAGCGCCCACAGATACGCAGTATTTT. Protein sequence: CASSLGAPTDTQYF.

The V and J genes are TRBV30 and TRBJ2-7; 9 positions agree with TRBD1. The CDR3 is made up of 17 amino acids. V was clipped by 3 bases and J by 5 bases; unmatched bases: 17. CDR1 is GTSNPN, CDR2 SVGIG, per germline (reference sequence). CDR3 loop: CAWSLIHPGQGLNEQYF. CDR3 DNA sequence: TGTGCCTGGAGCCTCATACACCCGGGACAGGGTCTAAACGAGCAGTACTTC.

V and J are TRBV19 and TRBJ1-4, with 9 bases fitting TRBD1. The CDR3 spans 15 residues. Germline values: CDR1 LNHDA, CDR2 SQIVND (reference sequence). J was trimmed by 8 bases and V by 3 bases; bases with no gene match: 7. CDR3 loop: CASSILTGGDEKLFF. Written as DNA, the CDR3 is TGTGCCAGTAGTATCCTCACAGGGGGCGACGAAAAACTGTTTTTT.

This clone was observed a few times. The chain is built from TRBV28 and TRBJ1-4; 9 nucleotides agree with TRBD1. V lost 4 bases to trimming and J lost 8 bases; unmatched junction nucleotides: 11. Germline CDR1 and CDR2: MDHEN and SYDVKM. The CDR3 consists of 16 residues. CDR3 loop: CASSSNPGQGSEKLFF. The CDR3 bases are TGTGCCAGCAGTTCGAATCCGGGACAGGGTTCCGAAAAACTGTTTTTT.

This clone appeared once. The chain combines TRBV18 with TRBJ2-7; the D gene is possibly TRBD2 (5 bases). The CDR3 totals 14 residues. Trimming removed 2 bases from V and 1 base from J, with 9 bases in between. The V gene's germline CDR1 is KGHSH and CDR2 LQKENI. The CDR3 nucleotides read TGTGCCAGCTCACCAGACGGGGAATCCTACGAGCAGTACTTC. Protein: CASSPDGESYEQYF.

The rearrangement links TRBV28 to TRBJ2-6, with D possibly matching TRBD2 (5 bases). The germline V and J ends were trimmed by 0 bases and 2 bases, with 8 bases remaining between them. This CDR3 contains 16 residues. The germline gives CDR1 MDHEN, CDR2 SYDVKM. The CDR3 sequence: CASSLWGSAGANVLTF. CDR3 nucleotides: TGTGCCAGCAGTTTATGGGGGAGCGCTGGGGCCAACGTCCTGACTTTC.

The table lists this clone with a count of one. The genes are TRBV7-8 and TRBJ1-5; D call uncertain. Germline-derived CDR1 and CDR2 are SGHVS and FQNEAQ. Trimming took off 5 bases at V and 4 bases at J, with 21 bases between the two ends. CDR3 length: 17 amino acids. In DNA form, the CDR3 reads TGTGCCAGCAGCCTCCCCGGGGTGCCGTTACTGAATCAGCCCCAGCATTTT. It translates to CASSLPGVPLLNQPQHF.

The rearrangement uses TRBV21-1 and TRBJ2-3; the table gives TRBD1 as D, unverified against the DNA. TRBV21-1 constitutes a pseudogene. The CDR3 contains 20 residues. In DNA, the CDR3 is TGTGCCAGCAGCAAAGATATCGAAACTGGGGACAGGACCCCGGTGGATACGCAGTATTTT. Its protein is CASSKDIETGDRTPVDTQYF.

The chain links TRBV30 to TRBJ2-1; D is perhaps TRBD2 (6 bases). In germline, CDR1 is GTSNPN, CDR2 SVGIG (reference sequence). The CDR3 is 15 residues long. The V gene lost 3 bases and the J gene lost 5 bases, with 17 bases spanning the gap. CDR3 DNA: TGTGCCTGGAGCCCCGGAGGGCCCCTGGACAATGAGCAGTTCTTC. Encoded protein: CAWSPGGPLDNEQFF.

V and J are TRBV30 and TRBJ1-6; 7 positions agree with TRBD1. The CDR3 contains 14 residues. Germline CDR1 reads GTSNPN; CDR2 reads SVGIG (reference sequence). V shed 6 bases and J 5 bases; nucleotides not matched to a gene: 7. The CDR3 here is CACDTGTDNSPLHF. CDR3 bases: TGTGCCTGTGACACCGGGACAGATAATTCACCCCTCCACTTT.

V usage is TRBV28 and J usage is TRBJ2-1; TRBD2 aligns across 12 bases. Germline V lookup: CDR1 MDHEN, CDR2 SYDVKM. Losses at the gene ends were 6 bases for V and 4 bases for J; bases not matched to a gene: 1. The CDR3 has 14 amino acids. The CDR3 reads CASSGLAGYNEQFF. The CDR3 coding sequence is TGTGCCAGCAGCGGACTAGCGGGATACAATGAGCAGTTCTTC.

The V and J genes are TRBV4-1 and TRBJ2-7; a possible D gene is TRBD1 (6 bases). The V and J ends lost 0 bases and 1 base respectively, with 10 bases between them. Germline CDR1 and CDR2: MGHRA and YSYEKL. The CDR3 totals 15 residues. CDR3 sequence: CASSQEGRGSYEQYF. The CDR3, as DNA: TGCGCCAGCAGCCAAGAGGGAAGGGGGTCCTACGAGCAGTACTTC.

The chain joins TRBV2 to TRBJ1-6; the match to TRBD1 covers 9 bases. The CDR3 length is 13 residues. The V segment lost 7 bases and the J segment 10 bases; nucleotides outside the gene matches: 5. Looked up from germline, CDR1 is SNHLY and CDR2 is FYNNEI. The CDR3 DNA reads as TGTGCCAGCAAGGGACAGGGTTTATCACCCCTCCACTTT. Translated: CASKGQGLSPLHF.

This clone was picked up one time. The chain joins TRBV27 to TRBJ2-7; 16 bases are shared with TRBD2. Losses at the gene ends were 8 bases for V and 5 bases for J; bases not matched to a gene: 9. This CDR3 is 16 amino acids long. The V gene's germline CDR1 is MNHEY and CDR2 SMNVEV (reference sequence). For the CDR3, the DNA is TGTGCCAGCTCATCGGGGACTAGCGGGAGGGCCCACGAGCAGTACTTC. Amino acid sequence: CASSSGTSGRAHEQYF.

The DNA of the CDR3 is TGTGCCAGCAGCGACAGCTCCTATAATTCACCCCTCCACTTT. Residues: CASSDSSYNSPLHF. The chain has TRBV27 and TRBJ1-6; tentatively, D is TRBD1 (5 bases). Germline V gene data show CDR1 as MNHEY and CDR2 as SMNVEV (reference sequence). Trimming took off 6 bases at V and 0 bases at J, with 6 bases between the two ends. This CDR3 comprises 14 residues.

The V call is TRBV30, the J call TRBJ2-7, with a possible D match to TRBD2 (6 bases). This CDR3 has 14 amino acids. V was shortened by 1 base and J by 4 bases, with 14 bases between the two germline ends. CDR1 is GTSNPN and CDR2 is SVGIG in the germline V gene (reference sequence). The CDR3 DNA reads TGTGCCTGGAGTGCCGGGACTGGAGTGTACGAGCAGTACTTC. Translating it yields CAWSAGTGVYEQYF.

This clone was counted once. The chain recombines TRBV7-8 with TRBJ1-4; 11 nucleotides align to TRBD1. The CDR3 sequence is 13 residues long. CDR1 and CDR2 from the germline V gene are SGHVS and FQNEAQ. With 5 bases clipped from V and 10 bases from J, the junction kept 3 bases outside the gene matches. CDR3 region: CASSPGQGAKLFF. As DNA, the CDR3 is TGTGCCAGCAGCCCTGGACAGGGGGCAAAACTGTTTTTT.

The V gene is TRBV5-4, the J gene TRBJ1-1; D is possibly TRBD1 (6 bases). CDR3 length: 14 residues. V lost 2 bases and J lost 7, with 15 bases in between. Germline CDR1 reads SGHNT; CDR2 reads YYREEE (reference sequence). This chain's CDR3 is CASSLIGRGNEAFF. The CDR3 bases are TGTGCCAGCAGCTTAATTGGCAGGGGTAATGAAGCTTTCTTT.

The table lists this clone with a few counts. The J gene is TRBJ1-6, the V gene TRBV3-1 (or the pseudogene TRBV3-2); tentatively, D is TRBD1 (5 bases). From germline, CDR1 is LGHDT and CDR2 YNNKEL (reference sequence). V was pared by 4 bases and J by 10 bases, with 20 bases between. This CDR3 comprises 16 residues. In DNA, the CDR3 is TGTGCCAGCAGCCGAACCGGGACTCACCTGGGATCACCCCTCCACTTT. Translated, it gives CASSRTGTHLGSPLHF.

J is TRBJ2-3 and V is TRBV5-1; D might be TRBD2 (5 bases). The CDR3 is made up of 14 amino acids. Germline loops: CDR1 SGHRS, CDR2 YFSETQ. Trimming cost V 3 bases and J 0 bases, with 8 bases left between them. In DNA, the CDR3 is TGCGCCAGCAGCTCCGGGGAGAGCACAGATACGCAGTATTTT. This sequence encodes CASSSGESTDTQYF.

This clone was seen just once. V usage is TRBV2 and J usage is TRBJ2-6; D is possibly TRBD1 (6 bases). Germline CDR1 SNHLY, CDR2 FYNNEI. V was cut by 0 bases and J by 0 bases, with 15 bases left in between. The CDR3 length is 19 residues. Here the CDR3 reads CASSEAYQGFYSGANVLTF. CDR3 sequence (DNA): TGTGCCAGCAGTGAAGCGTATCAGGGGTTCTACTCTGGGGCCAACGTCCTGACTTTC.

This sequence joins TRBV24-1 and TRBJ1-2; 9 bases are shared with TRBD1. With V trimmed by 3 bases and J by 5 bases, 9 bases remained unmatched. Germline assignment: CDR1 KGHDR and CDR2 SFDVKD. The CDR3 contains 16 residues. The CDR3 loop is CATSDPRTGAFYGYTF. CDR3 coding DNA: TGTGCCACCAGTGATCCCCGGACAGGGGCCTTTTATGGCTACACCTTC.

This rearrangement joins TRBV28 to TRBJ1-3; no firm D call. This CDR3 is built from 13 residues. Germline V gene lookup returns CDR1 MDHEN and CDR2 SYDVKM. V was shortened by 3 bases and J by 0 bases, with 3 bases between the two germline ends. CDR3 in amino acids: CASSFSSGNTIYF. Written as DNA, the CDR3 is TGTGCCAGCAGTTTCAGCTCTGGAAACACCATATATTTT.

The chain recombines TRBV19 with TRBJ2-1; TRBD1 matches 12 bases. Unmatched junction bases numbered 6, after V lost 6 bases and J lost 9 bases. The CDR3 sequence is 14 residues long. CDR1 and CDR2 from the germline V gene are LNHDA and SQIVND (reference sequence). CDR3 nucleotide sequence: TGTGCCAGTAGATGGGACAGGGGGCGCGGTGAGCAGTTCTTC. Translating it yields CASRWDRGRGEQFF.

This clone was counted between two and nine times. V is TRBV28 and J is TRBJ2-2, with 16 bases identical to TRBD2. Losses at the gene ends were 6 bases for V and 2 bases for J; bases not matched to a gene: 9. The CDR3 loop spans 19 amino acids. In germline, CDR1 is MDHEN, CDR2 SYDVKM. The CDR3 is CASRFPGLAGGPNTGELFF. In nucleotides, the CDR3 is TGTGCCAGCAGATTCCCGGGACTAGCGGGAGGGCCCAACACCGGGGAGCTGTTTTTT.

The rearrangement links TRBV5-1 to TRBJ1-2; D ambiguous. V was shortened by 5 bases and J by 0 bases, with 14 bases between the two germline ends. The CDR3 runs 15 residues. Germline CDR1 SGHRS, CDR2 YFSETQ. CDR3 region: CASSNFSGSNYGYTF. Here the CDR3 DNA reads TGCGCCAGCAGTAATTTCTCGGGTTCTAACTATGGCTACACCTTC. The variable domain in full, completed from reference TRBV5-1 and TRBJ1-2, reads KAGVTQTPRYLIKTRGQQVTLSCSPISGHRSVSWYQQTPGQGLQFLFEYFSETQRNKGNFPGRFSGRQFSNSRSEMNVSTLELGDSALYLCASSNFSGSNYGYTFGSGTRLTVV.

J is TRBJ2-3 and V is TRBV6-1, with 7 bases that match TRBD2. Trimming cost V 4 bases and J 6 bases; bases outside gene matches: 10. The CDR3 sequence is 15 residues long. Germline assignment: CDR1 MNHNS and CDR2 SASEGT. Here the CDR3 reads CASSVEAGRGDTQYF. The DNA for the CDR3 is TGTGCCAGCAGTGTCGAGGCAGGGCGGGGGGATACGCAGTATTTT.

V usage is TRBV6-5 and J usage is TRBJ1-5; D gene uncertain. The germline gives CDR1 MNHEY, CDR2 SVGAGI. The V end was cut by 0 bases, the J end by 3 bases, with 9 bases between. CDR3 length: 15 amino acids. The DNA for the CDR3 is TGTGCCAGCAGTTACTCGAAAGGACTCAATCAGCCCCAGCATTTT. Amino acid sequence: CASSYSKGLNQPQHF.

This clone was counted a single time. The rearrangement uses TRBV5-6 and TRBJ2-5; D may be TRBD1 (7 bases). The CDR3 has 15 residues. Germline V gene sequence: CDR1 SGHDT, CDR2 YYEEEE. Trimming left V 4 bases short and J 4 bases short, with 17 bases between. CDR3: CASSGTDAGGETQYF. The CDR3 coding sequence is TGTGCCAGCAGCGGGACTGACGCAGGGGGAGAGACCCAGTACTTC. The whole variable domain, filled in from reference TRBV5-6 and TRBJ2-5, reads DAGVTQSPTHLIKTRGQQVTLRCSPKSGHDTVSWYQQALGQGPQFIFQYYEEEERQRGNFPDRFSGHQFPNYSSELNVNALLLGDSALYLCASSGTDAGGETQYFGPGTRLLVL.